The sequence of this TCR beta chain was determined in a study of cytomegalovirus exposure and HLA in healthy donors. PCR was performed using 60 Vbeta and 13 Jbeta primers. Some clones are missing from TCRdb's copy, which holds only in-frame ones; the method was immunoSEQ multiplex PCR. This table has approximately 170,000 clones, less than 80% appearing once. In regard to this clone: This same CDR3 is encoded by further DNA sequences in the sample.

The specimen was PBMCs. This receptor was identified in a man aged 35 to 55 in good health and CMV-seronegative.

CDR3 loop: CAWSGDTEAFF. CDR3 DNA sequence: TGTGCCTGGAGTGGAGACACTGAAGCTTTCTTT. The V call is TRBV30, the J call TRBJ1-1; D is unclear. The CDR3 is 11 residues long. The germline V gene encodes CDR1 GTSNPN and CDR2 SVGIG (reference sequence). The V end was cut by 1 base, the J end by 3 bases, with 3 bases between.